This TCR beta chain originates from a study of T cell responses to AZD1222 COVID-19 vaccine. General observations from the study: The study found Spike-specific TCR breadth and depth rose after two AZD1222 doses. Regions left unmutated in variants are reportedly the target of nearly half of spike-specific TCRs.

Clones were sequenced by immunoSEQ multiplex PCR, and TCRdb holds only the in-frame ones, with some missing. This sample has roughly 49,000 clones, with around 85% found just once. With regard to this clone: Its target is not known.

V dropped 6 bases and J dropped 6 bases, with 16 bases sitting between them. This CDR3 is built from 14 residues. Germline-derived CDR1 and CDR2 are SEHNR and FQNEAQ (reference sequence). This sequence originates from an adult in good health. V and J are TRBV7-9 and TRBJ2-3, with TRBD1 as a possible D gene (6 bases). Sequences were derived from peripheral blood, sampled on day 0 of MenACWY control vaccination. The chain's CDR3 is CASRPGTPEDTQYF. CDR3 bases: TGTGCCAGCAGGCCTGGGACACCCGAGGATACGCAGTATTTT.